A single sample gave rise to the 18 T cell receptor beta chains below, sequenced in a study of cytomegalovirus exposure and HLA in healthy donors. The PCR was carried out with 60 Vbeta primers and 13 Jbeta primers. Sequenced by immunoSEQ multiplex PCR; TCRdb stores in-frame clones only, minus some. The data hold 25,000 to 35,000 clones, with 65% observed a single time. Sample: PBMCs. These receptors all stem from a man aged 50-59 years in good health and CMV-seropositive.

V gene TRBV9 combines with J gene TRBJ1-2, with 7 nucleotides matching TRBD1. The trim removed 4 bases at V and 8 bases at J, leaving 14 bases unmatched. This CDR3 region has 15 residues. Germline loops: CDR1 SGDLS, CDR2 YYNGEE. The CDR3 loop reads CASSPRQGPLGGYTF. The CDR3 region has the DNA TGTGCCAGCAGCCCAAGACAGGGCCCCTTAGGGGGCTACACCTTC.

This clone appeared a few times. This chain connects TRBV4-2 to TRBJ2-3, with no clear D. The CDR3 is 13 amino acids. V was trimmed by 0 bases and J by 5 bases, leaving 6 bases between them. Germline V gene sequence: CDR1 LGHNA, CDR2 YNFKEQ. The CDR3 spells CASSQDPIDTQYF. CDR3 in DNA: TGTGCCAGCAGCCAAGATCCTATAGATACGCAGTATTTT.

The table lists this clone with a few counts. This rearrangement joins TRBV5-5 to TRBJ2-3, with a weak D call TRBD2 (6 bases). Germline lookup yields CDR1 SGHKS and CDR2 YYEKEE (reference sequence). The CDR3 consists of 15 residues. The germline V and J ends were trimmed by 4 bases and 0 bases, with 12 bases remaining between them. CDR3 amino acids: CASSGSGRSTDTQYF. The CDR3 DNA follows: TGTGCCAGCAGCGGGTCCGGGAGAAGCACAGATACGCAGTATTTT.

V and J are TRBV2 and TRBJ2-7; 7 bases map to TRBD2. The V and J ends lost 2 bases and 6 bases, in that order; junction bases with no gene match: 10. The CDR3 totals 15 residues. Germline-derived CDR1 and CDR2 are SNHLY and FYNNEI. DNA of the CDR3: TGTGCCAGCAGTGAACAGGACCTACCGGGGGGCGAGCAGTACTTC. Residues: CASSEQDLPGGEQYF.

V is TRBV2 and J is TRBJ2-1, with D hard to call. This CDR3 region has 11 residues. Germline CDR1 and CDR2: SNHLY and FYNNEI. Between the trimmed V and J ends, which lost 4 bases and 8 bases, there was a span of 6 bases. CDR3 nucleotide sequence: TGTGCCAGCAGTGGGTACTATGAGCAGTTCTTC. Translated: CASSGYYEQFF.

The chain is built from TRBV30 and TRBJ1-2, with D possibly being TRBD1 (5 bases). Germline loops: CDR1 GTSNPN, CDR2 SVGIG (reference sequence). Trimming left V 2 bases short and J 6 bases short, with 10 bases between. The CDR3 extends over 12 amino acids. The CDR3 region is CAWSPRVNGYTF. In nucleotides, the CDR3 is TGTGCCTGGAGTCCCAGGGTGAATGGCTACACCTTC.

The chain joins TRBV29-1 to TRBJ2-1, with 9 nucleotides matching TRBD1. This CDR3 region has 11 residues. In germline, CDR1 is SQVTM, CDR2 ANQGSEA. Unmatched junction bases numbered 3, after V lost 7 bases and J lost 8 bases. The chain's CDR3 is CSADRGYEQFF. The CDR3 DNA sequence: TGCAGCGCGGACAGGGGCTATGAGCAGTTCTTC.

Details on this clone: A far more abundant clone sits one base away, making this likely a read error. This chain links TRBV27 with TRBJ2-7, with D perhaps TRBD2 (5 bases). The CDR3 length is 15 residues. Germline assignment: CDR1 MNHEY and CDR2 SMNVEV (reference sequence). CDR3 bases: TGTGCCAGCATATTGTGGACTCCGGGCCACTACGATCAGTACTTC. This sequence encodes CASILWTPGHYDQYF.

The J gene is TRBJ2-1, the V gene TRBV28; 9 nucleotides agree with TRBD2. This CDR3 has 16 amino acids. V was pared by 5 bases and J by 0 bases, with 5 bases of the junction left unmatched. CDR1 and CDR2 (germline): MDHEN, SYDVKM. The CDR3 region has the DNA TGTGCCAGCAGTAGACTAGCGGAGACCTCCTACAATGAGCAGTTCTTC. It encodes CASSRLAETSYNEQFF.

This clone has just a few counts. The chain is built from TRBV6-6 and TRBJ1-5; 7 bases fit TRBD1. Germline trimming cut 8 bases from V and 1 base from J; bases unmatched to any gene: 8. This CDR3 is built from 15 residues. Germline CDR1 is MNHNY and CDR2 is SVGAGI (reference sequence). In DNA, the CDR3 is TGTGCCAGCGGACCACAGGGGATAAGCAATCAGCCCCAGCATTTT. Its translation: CASGPQGISNQPQHF.

The CDR3 region is CASRYNPYPPTAEAFF. CDR3 sequence (DNA): TGTGCCAGCAGATATAATCCCTACCCGCCTACAGCTGAAGCTTTCTTT. The chain combines TRBV2 with TRBJ1-1, with D uncertain. The germline V gene has CDR1 SNHLY and CDR2 FYNNEI. Trimming cost V 6 bases and J 6 bases, with 23 bases left between them. The CDR3 extends over 16 amino acids.

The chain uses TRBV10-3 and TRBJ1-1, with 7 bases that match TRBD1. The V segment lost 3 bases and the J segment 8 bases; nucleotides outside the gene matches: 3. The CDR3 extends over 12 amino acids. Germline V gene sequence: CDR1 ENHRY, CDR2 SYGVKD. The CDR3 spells CAISEQGWEAFF. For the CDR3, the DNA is TGTGCCATCAGTGAACAGGGGTGGGAAGCTTTCTTT.

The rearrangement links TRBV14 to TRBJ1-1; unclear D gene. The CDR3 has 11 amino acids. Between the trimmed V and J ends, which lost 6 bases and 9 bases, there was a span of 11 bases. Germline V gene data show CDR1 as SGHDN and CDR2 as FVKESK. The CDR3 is CASRDGKKAFF. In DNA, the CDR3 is TGTGCCAGCAGGGACGGGAAAAAAGCTTTCTTT.

CDR3 in amino acids: CAWSGLAGGRNEQFF. The CDR3 bases are TGTGCCTGGAGCGGACTAGCGGGAGGACGCAATGAGCAGTTCTTC. The chain carries TRBV30 and TRBJ2-1; 14 bases are shared with TRBD2. The CDR3 is 15 residues long. Germline CDR1 is GTSNPN and CDR2 is SVGIG (reference sequence). The V and J ends lost 3 bases and 6 bases, in that order; junction bases with no gene match: 4.

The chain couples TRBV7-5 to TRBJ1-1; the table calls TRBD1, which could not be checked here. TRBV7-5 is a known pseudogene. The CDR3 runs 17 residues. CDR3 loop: CVRSLRQGSLSNTEAFF. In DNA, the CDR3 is TGTGTCAGAAGCCTGAGACAGGGGAGTTTGTCGAACACTGAAGCTTTCTTT.

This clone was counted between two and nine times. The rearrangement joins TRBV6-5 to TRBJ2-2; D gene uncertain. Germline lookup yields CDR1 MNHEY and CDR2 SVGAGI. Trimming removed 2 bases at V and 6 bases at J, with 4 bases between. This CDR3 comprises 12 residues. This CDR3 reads CASSYPAGELFF. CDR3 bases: TGTGCCAGCAGTTACCCGGCCGGGGAGCTGTTTTTT.

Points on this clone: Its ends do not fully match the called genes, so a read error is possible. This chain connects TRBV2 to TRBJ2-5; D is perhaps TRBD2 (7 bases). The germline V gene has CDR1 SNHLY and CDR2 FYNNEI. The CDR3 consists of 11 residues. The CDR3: CTRGALQTQYF. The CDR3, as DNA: TGCACACGGGGGGCTTTGCAGACCCAGTACTTC.

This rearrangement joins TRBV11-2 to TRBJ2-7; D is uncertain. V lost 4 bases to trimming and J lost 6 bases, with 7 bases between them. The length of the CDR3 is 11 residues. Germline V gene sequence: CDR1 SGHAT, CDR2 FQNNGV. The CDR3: CASSSLLEQYF. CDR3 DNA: TGTGCCAGCAGCTCTCTCCTCGAGCAGTACTTC.